Listed here are 6 T cell receptor beta chains from one sample, sequenced in a study of siplizumab effects on memory and regulatory T cells (dated by TCRdb to about 2019). Libraries were constructed by the immunoSEQ multiplex PCR assay. TCRdb holds this immuneACCESS table with in-frame rearrangements only. Some clones are missing; in checked studies, unresolved V genes explain under half, and the rest has no known cause. The sample table lists 20,000 to 30,000 clones, 70% to 85% of them with a count of one. The ten largest clones take up approximately 24% of the sample. The sequenced sample consisted of memory CD4+ T cells sorted from blood. The cell subset or site label here, explained by the study, means: unstimulated CD4+ memory T cells. The receptor set was obtained from a human donor in good health.

The chain links TRBV30 to TRBJ1-4; the match to TRBD1 covers 9 bases. CDR1 is GTSNPN, CDR2 SVGIG, per germline (reference sequence). The CDR3 has 14 amino acids. V lost 4 bases, J lost 8 bases, and 8 bases stayed unmatched. CDR3: CAWTKGQGSEKLFF. CDR3 DNA: TGTGCCTGGACCAAGGGACAGGGAAGCGAAAAACTGTTTTTT.

This chain uses TRBV5-4 with TRBJ1-3; TRBD1 is a possible D gene (6 bases). Germline V lookup: CDR1 SGHNT, CDR2 YYREEE (reference sequence). The CDR3 spans 15 residues. The V end was cut by 4 bases, the J end by 2 bases, with 13 bases between. The CDR3 protein is CASSTDGQPGNTIYF. The CDR3, as DNA: TGTGCCAGCAGCACCGATGGACAGCCTGGAAACACCATATATTTT. Drawing the rest from reference TRBV5-4 and TRBJ1-3, the complete variable domain is ETGVTQSPTHLIKTRGQQVTLRCSSQSGHNTVSWYQQALGQGPQFIFQYYREEENGRGNFPPRFSGLQFPNYSSELNVNALELDDSALYLCASSTDGQPGNTIYFGEGSWLTVV.

V usage is TRBV5-1 and J usage is TRBJ2-3; D gene uncertain. The CDR3 sequence is 14 residues long. Looked up from germline, CDR1 is SGHRS and CDR2 is YFSETQ. Deletions cut 2 bases from V and 3 bases from J, with 10 bases between. This CDR3 reads CASSLDGVTDTQYF. The CDR3 DNA reads TGCGCCAGCAGCTTAGATGGGGTAACAGATACGCAGTATTTT.

The chain recombines TRBV5-1 with TRBJ2-3; TRBD2 matches at 10 bases. The CDR3 totals 15 residues. Trimming cost V 7 bases and J 6 bases; bases outside gene matches: 11. CDR1 SGHRS and CDR2 YFSETQ come from the germline V gene. CDR3 sequence (DNA): TGCGCCAGCGAAGCGTCGGCTAGCGGGAGCGATACGCAGTATTTT. Its translation: CASEASASGSDTQYF.

V and J are TRBV21-1 and TRBJ2-1; TRBD1, the table's D call, was not compared with the DNA. TRBV21-1 is a pseudogene locus. This CDR3 contains 14 residues. The CDR3 bases are TGTGCCAGCGGCTCCTTGACAGGGGGCAATGAGCAGTTCTTC. Protein product: CASGSLTGGNEQFF.

V is TRBV9 and J is TRBJ1-6; a weak D match, TRBD1 (5 bases). Germline CDR1 SGDLS, CDR2 YYNGEE. There are 15 residues in the CDR3. V lost 4 bases and J lost 5, with 13 bases in between. CDR3 in amino acids: CASSPRDGNNSPLHF. In nucleotides, the CDR3 is TGTGCCAGCAGCCCCCGGGACGGGAATAATTCACCCCTCCACTTT.